The 8 T cell receptor beta chains given below trace back to one sample, sequenced in a study of a mutant IDH1 vaccine in newly diagnosed glioma. Time point reported: week 11, during vaccination. With topical imiquimod, each dose of the vaccine consisted of 300 ug of mutant IDH1 20-mer peptide. Produced via immunoSEQ multiplex PCR; TCRdb's table is partial and in-frame only. This table has some 120,000 clones, around four fifths appearing once. The antigens these receptors bind are not known. The sample in question was PBMCs, obtained from a glioma patient whose treatment included an IDH1 peptide vaccine. These receptors came from a middle-aged man with glioma.

V gene TRBV9 combines with J gene TRBJ2-2; TRBD1 or TRBD2 may be the D gene (5 bases each). The ends were cut back, 1 base at V and 4 bases at J, with 14 bases in the middle. The CDR3 has 16 residues. Germline assignment: CDR1 SGDLS and CDR2 YYNGEE. The CDR3 here is CASSVRLAGPTGELFF. The CDR3 nucleotides read TGTGCCAGCAGCGTACGGCTAGCAGGGCCCACCGGGGAGCTGTTTTTT.

In regard to this clone: The same CDR3 is also encoded by other DNA sequences in this sample. The CDR3 loop reads CAISESGQVGNQPQHF. DNA for the CDR3: TGTGCCATCAGTGAATCAGGACAGGTTGGCAATCAGCCCCAGCATTTT. The V call is TRBV10-3, the J call TRBJ1-5; 7 bases are a match to TRBD1. The germline CDR1 and CDR2 sequences are ENHRY and SYGVKD. CDR3 length equals 16 residues. The J segment lost 2 bases and the V segment lost 3 bases, leaving 7 bases of the junction unmatched.

Details on this clone: Within the sample, other DNA sequences also encode this same CDR3. The chain has TRBV5-4 and TRBJ1-5; D gene unclear. Looked up from germline, CDR1 is SGHNT and CDR2 is YYREEE (reference sequence). V was cut by 0 bases and J by 3 bases, with 7 bases left in between. CDR3 length: 14 amino acids. CDR3 protein: CASSLAGSNQPQHF. As DNA, the CDR3 is TGTGCCAGCAGCTTGGCAGGATCCAATCAGCCCCAGCATTTT.

The rearrangement uses TRBV5-1 and TRBJ2-2, with a tentative D call TRBD1 (5 bases). With 7 bases removed from V and 6 bases from J, the gap between germline ends came to 16 bases. The CDR3 sequence is 14 residues long. Per the germline V gene, CDR1 is SGHRS and CDR2 is YFSETQ. The CDR3 DNA is TGCGCCAGCGGCCTATCATTAGGGGCCGGGGAGCTGTTTTTT. This sequence encodes CASGLSLGAGELFF.

The chain uses TRBV6-5 and TRBJ2-3; the match to TRBD2 covers 9 bases. J lost 0 bases, V lost 11 bases, and 9 bases had no gene match. There are 15 residues in the CDR3. The germline V gene has CDR1 MNHEY and CDR2 SVGAGI. CDR3 sequence: CASRASGTSTDTQYF. The CDR3 bases are TGTGCCTCGCGGGCTAGCGGGACTAGCACAGATACGCAGTATTTT.

V usage is TRBV10-1 and J usage is TRBJ2-2; no firm D call. Germline assignment: CDR1 WNHNN and CDR2 SYGVQD (reference sequence). Trimming shortened V by 6 bases and J by 5 bases, and 13 bases separated the two germline ends. CDR3 length: 14 residues. CDR3 in DNA: TGCGCCAGCAGCCTTCGGCTAAAAACCGGGGAGCTGTTTTTT. Translation gives CASSLRLKTGELFF.

The chain carries TRBV7-2 and TRBJ2-7, with unresolved D. V lost 4 bases to trimming and J lost 3 bases, with 4 bases between them. Germline V gene sequence: CDR1 SGHTA, CDR2 FQGNSA. The CDR3 length is 11 residues. The DNA for the CDR3 is TGTGCCAGCAGCTCAGACTACGAGCAGTACTTC. Translation gives CASSSDYEQYF.

The V gene is TRBV29-1, the J gene TRBJ2-5, with TRBD2 matching over 14 bases. The CDR3 is 14 amino acids. The J segment lost 4 bases and the V segment lost 6 bases, leaving 4 bases of the junction unmatched. CDR1 and CDR2 (germline): SQVTM, ANQGSEA. The DNA of the CDR3 is TGCAGCGTCCGACTAGCGGGAGGGATAGAGACCCAGTACTTC. This translates into CSVRLAGGIETQYF. Full variable domain (missing parts from reference TRBV29-1 and TRBJ2-5): SAVISQKPSRDICQRGTSLTIQCQVDSQVTMMFWYRQQPGQSLTLIATANQGSEATYESGFVIDKFPISRPNLTFSTLTVSNMSPEDSSIYLCSVRLAGGIETQYFGPGTRLLVL.